Listed below are T cell receptor beta chains from one sample, sequenced in a study of blood T cell repertoires in COVID-19. The data were produced by immunoSEQ multiplex PCR, yet TCRdb's version contains in-frame clones alone and is incomplete. Here the sample spans approximately 530,000 clones, 85% to 90% being singletons. The sample taken for sequencing was peripheral blood. The receptors were sampled from a woman between 50 and 59 years old with COVID-19, enrolled during active disease. Each CDR3 is given with its conserved first and last residue. A D gene is named only where the DNA matches it firmly. Some rows have no size entry. The others give once, few or many, or a class for an expanded clone.

clone_size	cdr3_length	d_call	v_call	j_call	cdr3_nt	cdr3_aa
NA	15	TRBD2	TRBV9	TRBJ2-1	TGTGCCAGCAGCGCGGCGGGGGGCTGGGGGAATGAGCAGTTCTTC	CASSAAGGWGNEQFF
NA	13	NA	TRBV7-2	TRBJ2-7	TGTGCCAGCAGCCCTATTCAGGCCTACGAGCAGTACTTC	CASSPIQAYEQYF
NA	12	NA	TRBV18	TRBJ1-4	TGTGCCAGCTCACCACCCGGAGGGGACTCGTTTTTT	CASSPPGGDSFF
NA	13	NA	TRBV5-1	TRBJ1-5	TGCGCCAGCAGCTTGGACGGGAGGCAGCCCCAGCATTTT	CASSLDGRQPQHF
NA	16	TRBD1	TRBV27	TRBJ2-6	TGTGCCAGCAGGGGGACAGGGGGCTTTGGGGCCAACGTCCTGACTTTC	CASRGTGGFGANVLTF
NA	12	NA	TRBV5-4	TRBJ1-5	TGTGCCAGCAGTTACGAGGGTCAGCCCCAGCATTTT	CASSYEGQPQHF
NA	13	TRBD1	TRBV7-9	TRBJ1-1	TGTGCCAGCAACCCTGGACAGGCCTCTGAAGCTTTCTTT	CASNPGQASEAFF
once	14	NA	TRBV6-5	TRBJ2-7	TGTGCCAGCAGACTTAAATGGACAGCCTACGAGCAGTACTTC	CASRLKWTAYEQYF
NA	16	TRBD1	TRBV5-1	TRBJ2-3	TGCGCCAGCAGCTCAGGACAGGGCCTTACCACAGATACGCAGTATTTT	CASSSGQGLTTDTQYF
NA	13	NA	TRBV11-2	TRBJ1-1	TGTGCCAGCAGCTTACAGGGGAGTTTTGAAGCTTTCTTT	CASSLQGSFEAFF
NA	16	TRBD2	TRBV12-5	TRBJ2-3	TGTGCTAGTGGTTTGGTACTAGCGGGAAGCACAGATACGCAGTATTTT	CASGLVLAGSTDTQYF
NA	14	NA	TRBV6-5	TRBJ2-5	TGTGCCAGCAGATCGGACAGTTACCAAGAGACCCAGTACTTC	CASRSDSYQETQYF
NA	13	NA	TRBV7-9	TRBJ2-7	TGTGCCAGCAGCTTAGGTCTGTCCTACGAGCAGTACTTC	CASSLGLSYEQYF
NA	15	NA	TRBV5-4	TRBJ1-4	TGTGCCAGCACCCCGGGAGGGGCATCTAATGAAAAACTGTTTTTT	CASTPGGASNEKLFF
NA	15	TRBD1	TRBV7-2	TRBJ1-5	TGTGCCAGCAGCCAAGAAGGACAGGCGAATCAGCCCCAGCATTTT	CASSQEGQANQPQHF
NA	13	NA	TRBV28	TRBJ1-5	TGTGCCAGCAGTTTCCTCGGCAATCAGCCCCAGCATTTT	CASSFLGNQPQHF
NA	15	NA	TRBV5-4	TRBJ2-2	TGTGCCAGCAGCTTCCAGGGCGCGAACACCGGGGAGCTGTTTTTT	CASSFQGANTGELFF
many	13	TRBD1	TRBV7-8	TRBJ1-2	TGTGCCAGCAGCCGTGGGACAGCCTATGGCTACACCTTC	CASSRGTAYGYTF
NA	14	NA	TRBV5-1	TRBJ1-3	TGCGCCAGCTCCCAGGGACTGGGGGGAAACACCATATATTTT	CASSQGLGGNTIYF
NA	11	NA	TRBV7-9	TRBJ1-1	TGTGCCAGCAGCTTAGAACGGGAAGCTTTCTTT	CASSLEREAFF
NA	14	TRBD1	TRBV5-4	TRBJ1-6	TGTGCCAGCAGCTTTGACAGGGGTGGATCACCCCTCCACTTT	CASSFDRGGSPLHF
NA	15	TRBD1	TRBV19	TRBJ2-7	TGTGCCAGTAGGCGAATGGACAGGCAATCCTACGAGCAGTACTTC	CASRRMDRQSYEQYF
NA	16	TRBD2	TRBV11-2	TRBJ2-3	TGTGCCAGCAGCTTAGGTCCCCGGGGGGGCGGGGATACGCAGTATTTT	CASSLGPRGGGDTQYF
NA	14	TRBD1	TRBV2	TRBJ1-6	TGTGCCAGCAGTGGCCGGGACAGCAATTCACCCCTCCACTTT	CASSGRDSNSPLHF
NA	13	NA	TRBV6-5	TRBJ1-4	TGTGCCAGTTTGGGGGCGGTAGAGGGGAAACTGTTTTTT	CASLGAVEGKLFF
once	13	NA	TRBV9	TRBJ1-6	TGTGCCAGCAGCGGGGGTGGAGGGGAGCCCCTCCACTTT	CASSGGGGEPLHF
NA	13	NA	TRBV27	TRBJ2-1	TGTGCCAGCAAGGGACTGGGAGACAATGAGCAGTTCTTC	CASKGLGDNEQFF
NA	13	NA	TRBV12-2	TRBJ2-2	TGCTCTGGTGGACTTCGGAACACCGGGGAGCTGTTTTTT	CSGGLRNTGELFF
NA	14	TRBD1	TRBV10-3	TRBJ2-7	TGTGCCATCAGTGATCGGACAGGGAGCTACGAGCAGTACTTC	CAISDRTGSYEQYF
once	14	TRBD2	TRBV11-2	TRBJ2-7	TGTGCCAGCAGCTTACTAGCGGGGGGTTACGAGCAGTACTTC	CASSLLAGGYEQYF
few	12	NA	TRBV28	TRBJ2-2	TGTGCCAGCAATTCAAATCCCGGGGAGCTGTTTTTT	CASNSNPGELFF
NA	12	TRBD1	TRBV7-9	TRBJ1-5	TGTGCCAGCAGCTCGACAGGGGAAAGTTGGCATTTT	CASSSTGESWHF
NA	14	TRBD2	TRBV19	TRBJ2-3	TGTGCCAGTAGTTTGGCGGGGGGCACAGATACGCAGTATTTT	CASSLAGGTDTQYF
NA	16	NA	TRBV19	TRBJ2-6	TGTGCCAGTAGTATAGCCACGGGAGCTGGGGCCAACGTCCTGACTTTC	CASSIATGAGANVLTF
NA	14	NA	TRBV7-7	TRBJ2-2	TGTGCCAGCAGCGTCCAATCGAACACCGGGGAGCTGTTTTTT	CASSVQSNTGELFF
NA	17	TRBD1	TRBV2	TRBJ1-1	TGTGCCAGCAACCGGGACAGGGGGCGCGGGGCTTACACTGAAGCTTTCTTT	CASNRDRGRGAYTEAFF
NA	15	NA	TRBV19	TRBJ2-7	TGTGCCAGTAGTATAGGGCCAGGGGACGGCTACGAGCAGTACTTC	CASSIGPGDGYEQYF
once	14	NA	TRBV7-8	TRBJ1-1	TGTGCCAGCAGCTTATACGCCGGCGGGACTGAAGCTTTCTTT	CASSLYAGGTEAFF
NA	16	TRBD2	TRBV19	TRBJ2-3	TGTGCCAGTACCCCTCGCGGCGGGGGGGCGGGAGATACGCAGTATTTT	CASTPRGGGAGDTQYF
NA	14	NA	TRBV6-5	TRBJ1-4	TGTGCCAGCAGGGGAAGAATGCTCGAGGGAAAACTGTTTTTT	CASRGRMLEGKLFF
NA	16	TRBD2	TRBV9	TRBJ2-7	TGTGCCAGCAGCGTAGAGGCTAGCGGGGCCACCTACGAGCAGTACTTC	CASSVEASGATYEQYF
NA	15	NA	TRBV6-5	TRBJ1-2	TGTGCCAGCAGTCGGGGGGGAGGGCGTGCGGATGGCTACACCTTC	CASSRGGGRADGYTF
NA	15	TRBD2	TRBV2	TRBJ2-7	TGTGCCAGCAGTGAAAGGGCTAGCGGGGGGTTCGAGCAGTACTTC	CASSERASGGFEQYF
NA	11	NA	TRBV11-2	TRBJ2-1	TGTGCCAGCAGCCCATACAATGAGCAGTTCTTC	CASSPYNEQFF
once	15	TRBD2	TRBV3-1/TRBV3-2	TRBJ2-3	TGTGCCAGCAGCCCCCAGCGGGGGGGCTCAGATACGCAGTATTTT	CASSPQRGGSDTQYF
NA	16	TRBD1	TRBV3-1/TRBV3-2	TRBJ1-5	TGTGCCAGCAGCCAGAGGACAGGGTTGCCCCCTCAGCCCCAGCATTTT	CASSQRTGLPPQPQHF
NA	15	TRBD2	TRBV18	TRBJ2-1	TGTGCCAGCTCACCGGGACTAGCGGGGGGCTCCCTGGAGTTCTTC	CASSPGLAGGSLEFF
NA	12	NA	TRBV29-1	TRBJ2-5	TGCAGCGTTGAAAGCCTAGAAGAGACCCAGTACTTC	CSVESLEETQYF
NA	15	TRBD1	TRBV6-5	TRBJ1-1	TGTGCCAGCAGTTACCACACAGGGGGAGGAACTGAAGCTTTCTTT	CASSYHTGGGTEAFF
NA	15	NA	TRBV5-1	TRBJ1-2	TGCGCCAGCAGCCCCCGGAGGGGCCCGGGGGATGGCTACACCTTC	CASSPRRGPGDGYTF
NA	13	NA	TRBV19	TRBJ1-1	TGTGCCAGTAGTTATCAGTCAGACACTGAAGCTTTCTTT	CASSYQSDTEAFF
NA	14	TRBD2	TRBV7-2	TRBJ2-3	TGTGCCAGCAGCTTAGGTTCCGGGACTAATACGCAGTATTTT	CASSLGSGTNTQYF
NA	14	TRBD1	TRBV10-3	TRBJ1-2	TGTGCCATCAGTGAGTCACAGGGGGCTCGTGGCTACACCTTC	CAISESQGARGYTF
NA	15	TRBD1	TRBV19	TRBJ1-5	TGTGCCAGTAGTCTCGGACAGGGTTGGACTCAGCCCCAGCATTTT	CASSLGQGWTQPQHF
once	13	NA	TRBV29-1	TRBJ2-5	TGCAGCGTTGAAGGGGGGGACCAAGAGACCCAGTACTTC	CSVEGGDQETQYF
NA	17	NA	TRBV3-1/TRBV3-2	TRBJ2-7	TGTGCCAGCAGCCAAGATACCGGGGCGGGGGCTATCTACGAGCAGTACTTC	CASSQDTGAGAIYEQYF
NA	14	NA	TRBV25-1	TRBJ2-4	TGTGCCAGTAATCCCTCCGGGACTGGGGACATTCAGTACTTC	CASNPSGTGDIQYF
once	15	NA	TRBV9	TRBJ1-1	TGTGCCAGCACCCGAGGCCCGGGGAGAAACACTGAAGCTTTCTTT	CASTRGPGRNTEAFF
NA	11	TRBD2	TRBV10-2	TRBJ2-7	TGCGCCACGGACGGAGCGGGGGAGCAGTACTTC	CATDGAGEQYF